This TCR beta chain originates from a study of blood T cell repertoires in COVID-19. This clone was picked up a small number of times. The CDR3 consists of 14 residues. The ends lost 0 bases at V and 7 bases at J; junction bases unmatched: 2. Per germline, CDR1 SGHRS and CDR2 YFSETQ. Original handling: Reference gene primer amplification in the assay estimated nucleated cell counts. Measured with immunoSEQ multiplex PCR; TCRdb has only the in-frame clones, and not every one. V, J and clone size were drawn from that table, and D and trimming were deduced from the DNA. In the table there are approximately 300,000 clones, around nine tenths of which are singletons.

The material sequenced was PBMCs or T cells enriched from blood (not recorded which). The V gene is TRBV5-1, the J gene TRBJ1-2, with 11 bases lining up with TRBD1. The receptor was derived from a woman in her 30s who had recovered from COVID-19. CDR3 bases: TGCGCCAGCAGCTTGGCGGGGACAGGGGGTGGCTACACCTTC. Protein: CASSLAGTGGGYTF.